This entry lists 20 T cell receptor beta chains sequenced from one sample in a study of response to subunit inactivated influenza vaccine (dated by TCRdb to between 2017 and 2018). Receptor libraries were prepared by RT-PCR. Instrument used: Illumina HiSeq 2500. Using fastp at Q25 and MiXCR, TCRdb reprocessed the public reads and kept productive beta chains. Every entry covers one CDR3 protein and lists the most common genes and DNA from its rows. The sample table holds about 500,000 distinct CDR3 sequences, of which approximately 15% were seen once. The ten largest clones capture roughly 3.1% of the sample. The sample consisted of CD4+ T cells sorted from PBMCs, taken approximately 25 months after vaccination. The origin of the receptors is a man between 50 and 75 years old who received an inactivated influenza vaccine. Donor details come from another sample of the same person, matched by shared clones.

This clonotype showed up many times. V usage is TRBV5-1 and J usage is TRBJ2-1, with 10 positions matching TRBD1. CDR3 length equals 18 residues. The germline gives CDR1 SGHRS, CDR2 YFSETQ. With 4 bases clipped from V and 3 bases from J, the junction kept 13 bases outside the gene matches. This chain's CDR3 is CASSATRDRGFLYNEQFF. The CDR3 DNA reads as TGCGCCAGCAGCGCAACCCGGGACAGGGGCTTTCTCTACAATGAGCAGTTCTTC. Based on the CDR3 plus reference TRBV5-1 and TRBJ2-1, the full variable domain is KAGVTQTPRYLIKTRGQQVTLSCSPISGHRSVSWYQQTPGQGLQFLFEYFSETQRNKGNFPGRFSGRQFSNSRSEMNVSTLELGDSALYLCASSATRDRGFLYNEQFFGPGTRLTVL.

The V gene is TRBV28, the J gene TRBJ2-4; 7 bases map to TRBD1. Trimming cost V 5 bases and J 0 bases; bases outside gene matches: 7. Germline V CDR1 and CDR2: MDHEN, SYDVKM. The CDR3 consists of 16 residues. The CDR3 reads CASSPRTGIAKNIQYF. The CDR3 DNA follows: TGTGCCAGCAGTCCCCGGACAGGAATAGCCAAAAACATTCAGTACTTC.

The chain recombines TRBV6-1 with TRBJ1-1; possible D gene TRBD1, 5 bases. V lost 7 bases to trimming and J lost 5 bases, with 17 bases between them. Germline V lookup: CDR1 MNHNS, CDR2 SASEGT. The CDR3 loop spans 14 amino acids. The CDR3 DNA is TGTGCCAGCATCCCCCTGGGGGGTGGGACTGAAGCTTTCTTT. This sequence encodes CASIPLGGGTEAFF.

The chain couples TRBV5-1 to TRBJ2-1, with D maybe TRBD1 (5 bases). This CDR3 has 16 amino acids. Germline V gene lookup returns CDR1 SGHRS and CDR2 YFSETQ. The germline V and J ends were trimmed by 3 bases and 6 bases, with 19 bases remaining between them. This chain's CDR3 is CASSSSWTPVGNEQFF. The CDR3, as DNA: TGCGCCAGCAGCTCCTCTTGGACACCCGTGGGCAATGAGCAGTTCTTC.

The CDR3 here is CASSLAGRGDTEAFF. Here the CDR3 DNA reads TGCGCCAGCAGCTTGGCAGGGCGAGGGGACACTGAAGCTTTCTTT. V gene TRBV5-1 combines with J gene TRBJ1-1, with D maybe TRBD1 (5 bases). The germline V gene encodes CDR1 SGHRS and CDR2 YFSETQ. The CDR3 contains 15 residues. The ends were cut back, 0 bases at V and 3 bases at J, with 12 bases in the middle.

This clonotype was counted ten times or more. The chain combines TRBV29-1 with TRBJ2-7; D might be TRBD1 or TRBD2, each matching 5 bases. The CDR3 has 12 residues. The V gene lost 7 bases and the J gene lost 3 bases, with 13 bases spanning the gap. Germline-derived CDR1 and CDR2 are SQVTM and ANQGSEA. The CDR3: CSATRDLYEQYF. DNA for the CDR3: TGCAGCGCGACTCGGGACCTCTACGAGCAGTACTTC.

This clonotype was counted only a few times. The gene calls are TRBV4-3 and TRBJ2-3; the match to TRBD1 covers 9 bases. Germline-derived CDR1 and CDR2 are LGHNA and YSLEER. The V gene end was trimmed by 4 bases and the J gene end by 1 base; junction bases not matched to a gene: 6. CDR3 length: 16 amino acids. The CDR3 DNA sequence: TGCGCCAGCAGCCGGTCGGGACAGGGCGGCACAGATACGCAGTATTTT. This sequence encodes CASSRSGQGGTDTQYF.

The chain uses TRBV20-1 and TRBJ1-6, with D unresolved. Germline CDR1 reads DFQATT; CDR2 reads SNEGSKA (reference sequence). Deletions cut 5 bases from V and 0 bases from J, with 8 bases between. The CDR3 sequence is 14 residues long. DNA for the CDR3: TGCAGTGCTTGGCCCTCCTCCTATAATTCACCCCTCCACTTT. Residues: CSAWPSSYNSPLHF.

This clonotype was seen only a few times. CDR3 sequence reads: CASSFGSTGPNYGYTF. Written as DNA, the CDR3 is TGTGCCAGCAGTTTCGGGTCGACCGGCCCGAACTATGGCTACACCTTC. The chain joins TRBV12-3 or TRBV12-4 to TRBJ1-2; unclear D gene. V was trimmed by 3 bases and J by 2 bases, leaving 16 bases between them. The length of the CDR3 is 16 residues.

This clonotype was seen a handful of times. The CDR3 coding sequence is TGTGCCATCAGTGAGGGGGCGGGAGAGACCCAGTACTTC. Its protein is CAISEGAGETQYF. The chain carries TRBV10-3 and TRBJ2-5; D tentatively fits TRBD1 or TRBD2 (5 bases each). Per the germline V gene, CDR1 is ENHRY and CDR2 is SYGVKD. The CDR3 totals 13 residues. V was clipped by 2 bases and J by 4 bases, with 8 bases between them.

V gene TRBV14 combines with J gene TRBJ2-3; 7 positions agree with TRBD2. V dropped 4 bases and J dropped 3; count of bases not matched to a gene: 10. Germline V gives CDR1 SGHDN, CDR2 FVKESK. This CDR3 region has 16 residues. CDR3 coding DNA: TGTGCCAGCAGCCTAAAGACGGGGGGACTAACAGATACGCAGTATTTT. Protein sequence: CASSLKTGGLTDTQYF.

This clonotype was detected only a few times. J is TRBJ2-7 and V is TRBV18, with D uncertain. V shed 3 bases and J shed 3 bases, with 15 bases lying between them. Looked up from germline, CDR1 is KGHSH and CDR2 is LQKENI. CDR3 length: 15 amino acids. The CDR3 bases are TGTGCCAGCTCACCCCCGGGCCTCTTCAACTACGAGCAGTACTTC. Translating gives CASSPPGLFNYEQYF. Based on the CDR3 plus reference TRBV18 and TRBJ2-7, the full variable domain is NAGVMQNPRHLVRRRGQEARLRCSPMKGHSHVYWYRQLPEEGLKFMVYLQKENIIDESGMPKERFSAEFPKEGPSILRIQQVVRGDSAAYFCASSPPGLFNYEQYFGPGTRLTVT.

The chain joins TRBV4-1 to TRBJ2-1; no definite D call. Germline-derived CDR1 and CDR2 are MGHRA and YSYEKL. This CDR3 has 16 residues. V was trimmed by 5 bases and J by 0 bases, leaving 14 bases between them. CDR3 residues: CASSYPGRSSYNEQFF. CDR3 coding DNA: TGCGCCAGCAGCTACCCCGGCAGGAGCTCCTACAATGAGCAGTTCTTC.

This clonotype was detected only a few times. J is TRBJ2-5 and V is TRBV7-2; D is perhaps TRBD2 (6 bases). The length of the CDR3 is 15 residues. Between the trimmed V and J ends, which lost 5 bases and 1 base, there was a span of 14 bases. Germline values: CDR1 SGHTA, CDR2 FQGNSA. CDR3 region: CASSLTRGIQETQYF. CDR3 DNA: TGTGCCAGCAGCCTGACGCGCGGGATCCAAGAGACCCAGTACTTC.

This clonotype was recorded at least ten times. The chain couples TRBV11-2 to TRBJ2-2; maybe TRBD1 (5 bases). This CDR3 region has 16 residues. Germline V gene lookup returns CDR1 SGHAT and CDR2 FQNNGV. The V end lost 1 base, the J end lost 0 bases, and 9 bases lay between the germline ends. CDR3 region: CASSLGTRANTGELFF. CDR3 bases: TGTGCCAGCAGCTTAGGTACCAGGGCGAACACCGGGGAGCTGTTTTTT.

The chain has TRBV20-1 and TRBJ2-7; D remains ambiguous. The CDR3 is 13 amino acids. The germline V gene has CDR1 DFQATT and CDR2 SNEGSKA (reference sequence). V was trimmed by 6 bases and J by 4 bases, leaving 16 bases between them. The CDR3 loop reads CSAPGPRPYEQYF. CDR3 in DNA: TGCAGTGCACCGGGCCCCCGTCCTTACGAGCAGTACTTC.

The CDR3 coding sequence is TGTGCCAGCAGCCAGGCCGGGACTGAAGCATACAATGAGCAGTTCTTC. Translating it yields CASSQAGTEAYNEQFF. The V gene is TRBV4-2, the J gene TRBJ2-1, with a possible D match to TRBD2 (6 bases). This CDR3 spans 16 amino acids. Trimming removed 3 bases from V and 4 bases from J, with 16 bases in between. Per the germline V gene, CDR1 is LGHNA and CDR2 is YNFKEQ.

The CDR3 coding sequence is TGCAGCACTACTCGGACCGGCGGGGGCACAGATACGCAGTATTTT. This gives the protein CSTTRTGGGTDTQYF. The chain combines TRBV20-1 with TRBJ2-3; D possibly corresponds to TRBD2 (6 bases). The germline gives CDR1 DFQATT, CDR2 SNEGSKA (reference sequence). CDR3 size: 15 residues.

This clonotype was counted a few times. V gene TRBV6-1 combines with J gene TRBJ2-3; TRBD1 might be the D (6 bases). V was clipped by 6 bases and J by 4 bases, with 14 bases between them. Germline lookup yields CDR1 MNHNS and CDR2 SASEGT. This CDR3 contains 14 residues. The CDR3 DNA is TGTGCCAGCAGGGCAGGGGTGGTCGCAGATACGCAGTATTTT. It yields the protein CASRAGVVADTQYF.

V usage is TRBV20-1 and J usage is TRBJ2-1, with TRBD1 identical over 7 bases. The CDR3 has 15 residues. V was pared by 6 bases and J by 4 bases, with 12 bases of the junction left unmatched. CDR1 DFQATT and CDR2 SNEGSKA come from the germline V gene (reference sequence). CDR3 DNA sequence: TGCAGTGCCACAACCCCTGGACAGGCATACAATGAGCAGTTCTTC. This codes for CSATTPGQAYNEQFF.